The 13 T cell receptor beta chains in this list originate from one sample, sequenced in a study of beta chain features in type 1 diabetes. Points from the study as a whole: TCRB CDR3s were moderately but significantly shorter in Type 1 diabetes patients in all four CD4+ subsets.

Antigen specificity for these receptors is unknown. The whole isolated RNA underwent reverse transcription, so sequencing captured expressed TCRB transcripts. Here immunoSEQ multiplex PCR was the method, and the copy in TCRdb shows in-frame clones only, minus some. This sample has 150,000 to 200,000 clones, with 50% to 70% found just once. Sequenced material: naive CD4+ T cells from blood. The origin of the receptors is a man aged 30 to 39 with type 1 diabetes.

This clone was detected only a few times. At the DNA level, this CDR3 is encoded by other sequences in the same sample as well. V is TRBV11-2 and J is TRBJ2-3; the D is unclear. The CDR3 spans 14 residues. With 2 bases removed from V and 0 bases from J, the gap between germline ends came to 6 bases. CDR1 SGHAT and CDR2 FQNNGV come from the germline V gene. The CDR3 protein is CASSLRLSTDTQYF. The CDR3 DNA is TGTGCCAGCAGCTTACGCCTTAGCACAGATACGCAGTATTTT.

This clone was seen more than once but under ten times. This chain links TRBV29-1 with TRBJ2-5; 7 bases align to TRBD1. The V and J ends lost 6 bases and 5 bases, in that order; junction bases with no gene match: 3. Germline V gene lookup returns CDR1 SQVTM and CDR2 ANQGSEA. The CDR3 consists of 11 residues. CDR3 sequence: CSVQGFETQYF. CDR3 nucleotides: TGCAGCGTACAGGGGTTCGAGACCCAGTACTTC.

The V call is TRBV30, the J call TRBJ1-5; D perhaps matches TRBD1 (6 bases). This CDR3 is built from 17 residues. Germline values: CDR1 GTSNPN, CDR2 SVGIG (reference sequence). The V end was cut by 2 bases, the J end by 1 base, with 18 bases between. CDR3 sequence reads: CAWSPGRPDSSNQPQHF. The DNA for the CDR3 is TGTGCCTGGAGTCCTGGGAGGCCGGACAGCAGCAATCAGCCCCAGCATTTT.

V gene TRBV2 combines with J gene TRBJ2-5; 7 bases agree with TRBD1. The CDR3 is 13 amino acids. The trim removed 5 bases at V and 5 bases at J, leaving 5 bases unmatched. Germline V CDR1 and CDR2: SNHLY, FYNNEI. The chain's CDR3 is CASSTDRVETQYF. As DNA, the CDR3 is TGTGCCAGCAGTACTGACAGGGTGGAGACCCAGTACTTC.

The V gene is TRBV30, the J gene TRBJ2-6, with 10 bases that match TRBD1. Germline values: CDR1 GTSNPN, CDR2 SVGIG (reference sequence). V gave up 3 bases and J gave up 2 bases; unmatched junction bases: 13. This CDR3 spans 19 amino acids. The CDR3 DNA follows: TGTGCCTGGAGCCCCAAGGGACAGGGGAATTCCCCTGGGGCCAACGTCCTGACTTTC. It yields the protein CAWSPKGQGNSPGANVLTF.

The V call is TRBV28, the J call TRBJ2-7; tentatively, D is TRBD2 (5 bases). V was clipped by 5 bases and J by 0 bases, with 14 bases between them. Per the germline V gene, CDR1 is MDHEN and CDR2 is SYDVKM. The CDR3 spans 15 residues. DNA of the CDR3: TGTGCCAGCAGTCTATCTAGCCCGAGCTCCTACGAGCAGTACTTC. Protein product: CASSLSSPSSYEQYF.

The V and J genes are TRBV14 and TRBJ1-2; TRBD1 aligns across 7 bases. CDR3 length: 15 amino acids. Looked up from germline, CDR1 is SGHDN and CDR2 is FVKESK. J lost 3 bases, V lost 1 base, and 5 bases had no gene match. The chain's CDR3 is CASSQGQGIDYGYTF. CDR3 DNA: TGTGCCAGCAGCCAAGGACAGGGAATTGACTATGGCTACACCTTC. Looking up the rest from reference TRBV14 and TRBJ1-2 gives the full variable domain: EAGVTQFPSHSVIEKGQTVTLRCDPISGHDNLYWYRRVMGKEIKFLLHFVKESKQDESGMPNNRFLAERTGGTYSTLKVQPAELEDSGVYFCASSQGQGIDYGYTFGSGTRLTVV.

The genes are TRBV30 and TRBJ1-4, with 8 bases fitting TRBD1. Trimming took 0 bases from V and 13 from J; bases not matched to a gene: 7. The germline V gene has CDR1 GTSNPN and CDR2 SVGIG (reference sequence). CDR3 length equals 13 residues. The CDR3, as DNA: TGTGCCTGGAGTGTAACCAGGGGGCAGGGACTGTTTTTT. Its protein is CAWSVTRGQGLFF.

V gene TRBV9 combines with J gene TRBJ1-1; D may be TRBD1 (6 bases). V was trimmed by 4 bases and J by 1 base, leaving 20 bases between them. Per the germline V gene, CDR1 is SGDLS and CDR2 is YYNGEE. The CDR3 consists of 17 residues. The CDR3 sequence: CASSTGATARGNTEAFF. In DNA form, the CDR3 reads TGTGCCAGCAGCACCGGGGCCACGGCCAGGGGGAACACTGAAGCTTTCTTT.

The rearrangement uses TRBV7-9 and TRBJ2-1; TRBD1 matches 8 bases. CDR3 length: 16 amino acids. After removal of 7 bases from V and 1 base from J, the junction contained 9 bases not matched to a gene. Germline CDR1 reads SEHNR; CDR2 reads FQNEAQ (reference sequence). The CDR3 loop reads CASTSSQGASYNEQFF. The DNA of the CDR3 is TGTGCCAGCACCTCGAGTCAGGGGGCATCCTACAATGAGCAGTTCTTC. Full variable domain (outside the CDR3, taken from reference TRBV7-9 and TRBJ2-1): DTGVSQNPRHKITKRGQNVTFRCDPISEHNRLYWYRQTLGQGPEFLTYFQNEAQLEKSRLLSDRFSAERPKGSFSTLEIQRTEQGDSAMYLCASTSSQGASYNEQFFGPGTRLTVL.

This chain uses TRBV13 with TRBJ1-5; D unclear. V dropped 0 bases and J dropped 3 bases, with 12 bases sitting between them. This CDR3 is 16 amino acids long. Germline CDR1 reads PRHDT; CDR2 reads FYEKMQ (reference sequence). CDR3 nucleotide sequence: TGTGCCAGCAGCTTAGGTGCAGGTGGTAACAATCAGCCCCAGCATTTT. This gives the protein CASSLGAGGNNQPQHF.

A few counts support this clone. The CDR3 DNA sequence: TGTGCCAGCAGTTTGGTCTCGGTCCGATATGGTGGTGGCTACACCTTC. This codes for CASSLVSVRYGGGYTF. The chain carries TRBV28 and TRBJ1-2; D unresolved. Trimming took 3 bases from V and 7 from J, leaving 21 bases between them. The V gene's germline CDR1 is MDHEN and CDR2 SYDVKM. The CDR3 loop spans 16 amino acids.

CDR3 sequence (DNA): TGCGCCAGCAGCCCCTCAGGGGTCGGCTATGGCTACACCTTC. As protein: CASSPSGVGYGYTF. The chain joins TRBV5-1 to TRBJ1-2, with D possibly matching TRBD1 (6 bases). Trimming took 4 bases from V and 4 from J, leaving 14 bases between them. The CDR3 is 14 amino acids. Germline lookup yields CDR1 SGHRS and CDR2 YFSETQ.